The text below deals with one T cell receptor beta chain. Its antigen has not been determined. Per-base quality was not reported, and no clone a single base away is much larger than it. The source of the sample is a study of OX40 agonist ivuxolimab in advanced cancers. Background on the whole study: Ivuxolimab, which targeted the costimulatory receptor OX40 (CD134), was an agonistic, fully human IgG2 monoclonal antibody. Intravenous ivuxolimab was administered to patients every 2 weeks at six dose levels: 0.01, 0.1, 0.3, 1.5, 3 and 10 mg/kg. Of the approximately 54 dose-escalation patients, hepatocellular carcinoma was present in 19, melanoma in approximately 15, renal cell carcinoma in 9 and head and neck cancer in 9. In the dose-escalation cohort, roughly 80% of patients were male, and the mean age was about 55 years, with a range of 23 to 79. Patients were allowed to have had prior anti-PD-1, anti-PD-L1 or anti-CTLA-4 therapy, and around 41% of the dose-escalation patients had previously received checkpoint inhibitors. Three dose-escalation patients achieved partial responses, one with hepatocellular carcinoma and two with cutaneous melanoma. Peripheral TCRbeta sequencing aimed to test whether ivuxolimab altered TCR sequence diversity and caused clonal T-cell expansion. The paper reports the monotherapy dose-escalation portion (N ≈ 52 patients) of the phase I ivuxolimab trial. What the research found in general, with its limitations: The antigen specificity of the peripheral T cells that underwent clonal expansion was not determined. In the 0.1-3.0 mg/kg groups, partial responders were among the patients with the lowest normalized peripheral clonal expansion, particularly in CD8+ T cells. At doses of 0.1 to 3.0 mg/kg, clonal expansion of both CD4+ and CD8+ T cells in blood was seen between baseline and week 6. Low levels of normalized T-cell clonal expansion were also seen in some nonresponding patients. After ivuxolimab, CD8+ T cells had more expanded clones than CD4+ T cells on average.

Patients with a history of autoimmune disease or receiving systemic immunosuppression were excluded from the trial. Peripheral blood for TCR sequencing was collected from all dose cohorts at baseline, on cycle 4 day 1, and on cycle 7 day 1. The samples were taken from a phase I, first-in-human, multicenter, open-label dose-escalation trial of ivuxolimab. Adults with locally advanced or metastatic melanoma, renal cell carcinoma, hepatocellular carcinoma or head and neck squamous cell carcinoma were enrolled in the trial. Before TCR sequencing, CD4+ T cells and CD8+ T cells from peripheral blood were sorted into separate populations. V lost 4 bases and J lost 0 bases; the stretch between them is 11 bases long. CDR1 MGHDK and CDR2 SYGVNS were looked up in the germline V gene. Taken from cysteine to phenylalanine, the CDR3 has 15 residues. The DNA shown is the 45-base CDR3, in frame from base 1. For sequencing of the TCRbeta CDR3 region, genomic DNA was extracted from the sorted cells. The immunoSEQ Assay was used for sequencing of TCRbeta CDR3 regions. Here the immuneACCESS table is served through TCRdb, limited to in-frame sequences with V and J called. Missing clones are a known gap in these copies; in checked studies unresolved V genes cover under half, and the rest lacks a known reason. The sample profile shows over 40,000 clones; 85% to 90% of them were found once. The top ten clones comprise 3.6% of the sample.

The chain is made from TRBV25-1 and TRBJ2-3; 6 matching bases give a weak D call of TRBD2. Sample: CD4+ or CD8+ T cells sorted from blood, taken in a trial of the OX40 agonist ivuxolimab. This TCR derives from an adult with an advanced solid tumor such as melanoma, head and neck, liver or kidney cancer. This receptor carries the CDR3 CASSGSGFSTDTQYF. The bases are TGTGCCAGCAGTGGCAGCGGGTTTAGCACAGATACGCAGTATTTT.